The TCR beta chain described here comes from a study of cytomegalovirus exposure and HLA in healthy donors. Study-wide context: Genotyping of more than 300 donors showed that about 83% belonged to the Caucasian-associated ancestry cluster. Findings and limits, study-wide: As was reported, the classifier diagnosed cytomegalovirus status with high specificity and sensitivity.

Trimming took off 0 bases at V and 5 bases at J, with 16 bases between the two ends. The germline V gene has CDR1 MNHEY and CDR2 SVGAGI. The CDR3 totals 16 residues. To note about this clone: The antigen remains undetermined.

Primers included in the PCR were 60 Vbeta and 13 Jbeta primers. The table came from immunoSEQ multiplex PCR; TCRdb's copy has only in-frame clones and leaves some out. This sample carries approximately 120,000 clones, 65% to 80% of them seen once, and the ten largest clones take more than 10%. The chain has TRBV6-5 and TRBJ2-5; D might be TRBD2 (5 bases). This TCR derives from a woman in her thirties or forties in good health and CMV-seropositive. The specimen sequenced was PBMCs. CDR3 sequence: CASSYSLGLPTETQYF. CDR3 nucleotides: TGTGCCAGCAGTTACTCGTTAGGACTGCCGACTGAGACCCAGTACTTC.